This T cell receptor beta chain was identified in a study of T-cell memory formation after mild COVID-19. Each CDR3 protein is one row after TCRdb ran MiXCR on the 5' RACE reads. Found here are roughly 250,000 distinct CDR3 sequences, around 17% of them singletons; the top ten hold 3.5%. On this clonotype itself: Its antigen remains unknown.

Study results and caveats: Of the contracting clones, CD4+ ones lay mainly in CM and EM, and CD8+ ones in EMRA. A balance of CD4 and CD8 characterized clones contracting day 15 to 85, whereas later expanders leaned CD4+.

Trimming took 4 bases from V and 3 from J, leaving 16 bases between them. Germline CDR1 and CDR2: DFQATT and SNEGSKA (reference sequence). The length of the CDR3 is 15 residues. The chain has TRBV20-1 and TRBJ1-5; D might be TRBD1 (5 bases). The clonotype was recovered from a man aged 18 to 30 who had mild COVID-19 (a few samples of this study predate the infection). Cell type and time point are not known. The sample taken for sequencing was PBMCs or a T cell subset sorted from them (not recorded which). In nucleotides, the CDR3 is TGCAGTGCTAAGTCCGGGACGGAATACAATCAGCCCCAGCATTTT. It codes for CSAKSGTEYNQPQHF.